The table lists the clone carrying this T cell receptor beta chain with a count of one. The source of the sample is a study of blood T cell repertoires in COVID-19. The wider study: Whether acute or convalescent, the COVID-19 samples came from the United States, Italy and Spain. Nucleic acid was either cDNA or gDNA, and it came from T cells, B-cell-depleted T cells, or PBMCs.

CDR1 SGHRS and CDR2 YFSETQ come from the germline V gene. Trimming removed 5 bases from V and 2 bases from J; junction bases left unmatched: 10. This CDR3 contains 16 residues. TCRdb keeps only in-frame clones here, not all; method: immunoSEQ multiplex PCR. The sample carries about 240,000 clones, approximately 85% recorded once. The sequence was obtained from a man older than 75 with acute or convalescent COVID-19. The material sequenced was peripheral blood. The rearrangement joins TRBV5-1 to TRBJ2-3, with 8 bases aligning to TRBD2. CDR3 DNA: TGCGCCAGCAGTCGGCTAGCGGGCCCAACCACAGATACGCAGTATTTT. Amino acid sequence: CASSRLAGPTTDTQYF.